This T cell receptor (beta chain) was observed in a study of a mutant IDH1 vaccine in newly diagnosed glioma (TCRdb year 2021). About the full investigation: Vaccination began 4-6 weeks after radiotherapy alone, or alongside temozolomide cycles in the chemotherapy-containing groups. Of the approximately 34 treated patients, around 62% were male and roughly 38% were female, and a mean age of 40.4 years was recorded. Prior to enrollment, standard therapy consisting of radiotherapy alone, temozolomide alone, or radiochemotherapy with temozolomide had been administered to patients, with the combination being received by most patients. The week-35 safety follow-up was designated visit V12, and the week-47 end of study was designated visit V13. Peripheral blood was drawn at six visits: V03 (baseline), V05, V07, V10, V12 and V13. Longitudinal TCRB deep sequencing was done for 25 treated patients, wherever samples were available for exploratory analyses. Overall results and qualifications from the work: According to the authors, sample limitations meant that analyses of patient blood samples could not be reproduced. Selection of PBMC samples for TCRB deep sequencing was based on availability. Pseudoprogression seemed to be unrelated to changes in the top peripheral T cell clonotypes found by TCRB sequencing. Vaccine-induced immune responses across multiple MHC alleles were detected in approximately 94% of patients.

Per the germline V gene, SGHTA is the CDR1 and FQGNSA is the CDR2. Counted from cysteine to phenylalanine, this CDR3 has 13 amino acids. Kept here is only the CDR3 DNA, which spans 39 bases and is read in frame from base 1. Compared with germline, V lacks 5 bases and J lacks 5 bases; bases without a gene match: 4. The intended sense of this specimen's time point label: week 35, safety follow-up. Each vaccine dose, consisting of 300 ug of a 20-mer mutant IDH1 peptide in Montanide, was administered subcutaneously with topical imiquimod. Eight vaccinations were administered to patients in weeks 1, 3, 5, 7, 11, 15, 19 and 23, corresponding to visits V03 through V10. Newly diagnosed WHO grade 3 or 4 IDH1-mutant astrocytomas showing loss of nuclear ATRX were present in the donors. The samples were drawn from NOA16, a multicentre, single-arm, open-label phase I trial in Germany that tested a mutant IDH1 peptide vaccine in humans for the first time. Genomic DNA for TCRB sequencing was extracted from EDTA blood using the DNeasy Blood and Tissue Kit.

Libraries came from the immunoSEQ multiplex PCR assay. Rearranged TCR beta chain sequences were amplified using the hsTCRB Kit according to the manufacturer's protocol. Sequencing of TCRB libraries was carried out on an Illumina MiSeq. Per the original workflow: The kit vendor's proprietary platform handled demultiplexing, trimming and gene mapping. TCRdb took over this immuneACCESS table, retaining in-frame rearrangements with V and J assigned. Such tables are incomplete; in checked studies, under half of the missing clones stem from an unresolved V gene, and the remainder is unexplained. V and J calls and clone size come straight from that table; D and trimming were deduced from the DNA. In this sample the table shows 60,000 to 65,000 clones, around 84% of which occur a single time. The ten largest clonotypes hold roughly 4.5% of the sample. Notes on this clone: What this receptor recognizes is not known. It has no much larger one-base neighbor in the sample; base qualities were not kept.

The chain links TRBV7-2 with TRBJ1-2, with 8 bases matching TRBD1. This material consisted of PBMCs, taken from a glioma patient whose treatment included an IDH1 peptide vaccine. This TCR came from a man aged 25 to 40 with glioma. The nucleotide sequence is TGTGCCAGCAGCCGGGACAGGAATTATGGCTACACCTTC. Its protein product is CASSRDRNYGYTF.